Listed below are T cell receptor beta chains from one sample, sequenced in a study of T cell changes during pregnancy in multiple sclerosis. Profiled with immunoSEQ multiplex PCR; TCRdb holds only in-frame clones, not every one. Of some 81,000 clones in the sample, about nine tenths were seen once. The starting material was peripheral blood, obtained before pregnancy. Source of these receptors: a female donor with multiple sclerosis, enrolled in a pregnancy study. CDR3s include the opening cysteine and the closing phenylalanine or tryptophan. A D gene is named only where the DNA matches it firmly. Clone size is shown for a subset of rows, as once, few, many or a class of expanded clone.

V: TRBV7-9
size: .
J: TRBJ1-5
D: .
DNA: TGTGCCAGCAGCTTCGGAGGGGCCCCCAATCAGCCCCAGCATTTT
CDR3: CASSFGGAPNQPQHF

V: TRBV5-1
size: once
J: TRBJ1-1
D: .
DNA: TGCGCCAGCAGCTTTGAGGGGGTAGGGACTGAAGCTTTCTTT
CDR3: CASSFEGVGTEAFF

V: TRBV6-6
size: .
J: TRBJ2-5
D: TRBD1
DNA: TGTGCCAGCAGTTCGCAGGGACAGGAGACCCAGTACTTC
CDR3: CASSSQGQETQYF

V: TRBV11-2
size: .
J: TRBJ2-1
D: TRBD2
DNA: TGTGCCAGCAGTAGGGGACTAGCGGGGGCCCGTGAGCAGTTCTTC
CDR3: CASSRGLAGAREQFF

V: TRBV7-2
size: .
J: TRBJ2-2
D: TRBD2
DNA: TGTGCCAGCAGCTTAGCGCGGTTAAGCGGGGCGAACACCGGGGAGCTGTTTTTT
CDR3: CASSLARLSGANTGELFF

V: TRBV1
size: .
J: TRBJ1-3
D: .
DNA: TGCACCAGCAGCCAAGATCCTGGCGGGAGCTCTGGAAACACCATATATTTT
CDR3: CTSSQDPGGSSGNTIYF

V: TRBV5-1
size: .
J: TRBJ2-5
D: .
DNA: TGCGCCAGCAGCTTGGGACAGCAAGAGACCCAGTACTTC
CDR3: CASSLGQQETQYF

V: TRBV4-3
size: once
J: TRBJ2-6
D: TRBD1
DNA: TGCGCCAGCAGCCACCAACGGACAGGGAACTCCTCTGGGGCCAACGTCCTGACTTTC
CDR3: CASSHQRTGNSSGANVLTF

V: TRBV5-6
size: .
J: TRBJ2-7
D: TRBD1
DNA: TGTGCCAGCAGCTCCAGGAGACAGGGCACCCTCCCCTACGAGCAGTACTTC
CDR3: CASSSRRQGTLPYEQYF

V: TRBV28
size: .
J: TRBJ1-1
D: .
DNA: TGTGCCAGCAGTTGGGGGGGGGAAGCTTTCTTT
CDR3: CASSWGGEAFF

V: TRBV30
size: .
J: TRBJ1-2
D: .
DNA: TGTGCCTGGAGAGGAGGGAGTTCACCCCGGCACTATGGCTACACCTTC
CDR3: CAWRGGSSPRHYGYTF

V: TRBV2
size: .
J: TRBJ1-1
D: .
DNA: TGTGCCAGCAGGATGACAGGTGAAGCTTTCTTT
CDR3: CASRMTGEAFF

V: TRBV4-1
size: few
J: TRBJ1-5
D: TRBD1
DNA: TGCGCCAGCAGCCAATGGGGACAGGATCAGCCCCAGCATTTT
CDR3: CASSQWGQDQPQHF

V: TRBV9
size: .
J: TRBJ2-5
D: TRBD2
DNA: TGTGCCAGCAGTAGGTATAGCGGGGGGGCAAGTGAGACCCAGTACTTC
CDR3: CASSRYSGGASETQYF

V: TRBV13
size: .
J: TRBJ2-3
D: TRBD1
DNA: TGTGCCAGCAGCCCAACGAAGGAGGACAGGTACACAGATACGCAGTATTTT
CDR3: CASSPTKEDRYTDTQYF

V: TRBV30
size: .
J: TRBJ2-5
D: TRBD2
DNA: TGTGCCTGGAAGAAAGCGGGGGGGCAAGAGACCCAGTACTTC
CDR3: CAWKKAGGQETQYF

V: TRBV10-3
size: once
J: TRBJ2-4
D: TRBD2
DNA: TGTGCCATCAGTGACCCTGCGGGGGTAGCCAAAAACATTCAGTACTTC
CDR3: CAISDPAGVAKNIQYF

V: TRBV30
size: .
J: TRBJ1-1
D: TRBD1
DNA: TGTGCCTGGAGTCTCAGACAGGGCCTCACTGAAGCTTTCTTT
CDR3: CAWSLRQGLTEAFF

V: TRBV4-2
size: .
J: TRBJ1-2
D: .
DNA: TGTGCCAGCAGCTCACCCGGGACATCGAATGGCTACACCTTC
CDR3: CASSSPGTSNGYTF

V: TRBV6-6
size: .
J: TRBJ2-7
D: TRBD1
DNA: TGTGCCAGCAGTTACGCCGGACAGGACCACGAGCAGTACTTC
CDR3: CASSYAGQDHEQYF

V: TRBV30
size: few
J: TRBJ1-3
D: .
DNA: TGTGCCTGGAGGACAGACGGAAACACCATATATTTT
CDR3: CAWRTDGNTIYF

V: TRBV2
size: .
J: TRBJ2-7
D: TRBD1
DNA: TGTGCCAGCAGTGAAGGGTGGGACAGCGACGAGCAGTACTTC
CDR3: CASSEGWDSDEQYF

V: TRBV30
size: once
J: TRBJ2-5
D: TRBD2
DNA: TGTGCCTGGGGACTAGCGGGGACCCAAGAGACCCAGTACTTC
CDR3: CAWGLAGTQETQYF

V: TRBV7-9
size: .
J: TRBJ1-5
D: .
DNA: TGTGCCAGCAGCTTGGAGTCCAATCAGCCCCAGCATTTT
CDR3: CASSLESNQPQHF

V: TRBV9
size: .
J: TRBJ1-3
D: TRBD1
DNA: TGTGCCAGCAGCCCCGGGACAGCAAACACCATATATTTT
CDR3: CASSPGTANTIYF

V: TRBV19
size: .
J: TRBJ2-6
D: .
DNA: TGTGCCAGTAGTATAGTAGGGGGAGCCGGGGCCAACGTCCTGACTTTC
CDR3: CASSIVGGAGANVLTF

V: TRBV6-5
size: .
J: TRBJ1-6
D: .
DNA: TGTGCCAGCAGTCTCAGGACAGCGGGGAATTCACCCCTCCACTTT
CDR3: CASSLRTAGNSPLHF

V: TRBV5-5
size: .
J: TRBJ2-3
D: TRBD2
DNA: TGTGCCAGCAGCTCAACTAGCGGCCGCACAGATACGCAGTATTTT
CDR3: CASSSTSGRTDTQYF

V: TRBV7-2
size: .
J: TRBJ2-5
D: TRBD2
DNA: TGTGCCAGCAGCTTAGGGCTAGCGGGGCTGGAGACCCAGTACTTC
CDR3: CASSLGLAGLETQYF

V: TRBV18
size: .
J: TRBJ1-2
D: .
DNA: TGTGCCAGCTCAGGCCTCTCAGGGTTTGACTATGGCTACACCTTC
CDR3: CASSGLSGFDYGYTF

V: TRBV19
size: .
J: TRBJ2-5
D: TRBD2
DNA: TGTGCCAGTAGTATCGGGGGGGCCGGGGGAGAGACCCAGTACTTC
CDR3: CASSIGGAGGETQYF

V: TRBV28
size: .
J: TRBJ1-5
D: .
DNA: TGTGCCAGCAGTTTATCCAGTTGGCAGAATCAGCCCCAGCATTTT
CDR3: CASSLSSWQNQPQHF

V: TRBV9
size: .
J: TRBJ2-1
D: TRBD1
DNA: TGTGCCAGCAGCGTAAAGGGGGCGAGGAATGAGCAGTTCTTC
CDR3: CASSVKGARNEQFF

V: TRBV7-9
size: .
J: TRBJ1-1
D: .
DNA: TGTGCCAGCAGGGGGGGAGGTCGGACTGAAGCTTTCTTT
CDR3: CASRGGGRTEAFF

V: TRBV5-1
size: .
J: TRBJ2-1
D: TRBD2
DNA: TGCGCCAGCAGCCTTCTAGCGGGGTTCTACAATGAGCAGTTCTTC
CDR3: CASSLLAGFYNEQFF

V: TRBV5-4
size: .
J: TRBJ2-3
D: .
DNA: TGTGCCAGCAGCTTGAATTTAGGGGCCGACGGGGGAGATACGCAGTATTTT
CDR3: CASSLNLGADGGDTQYF

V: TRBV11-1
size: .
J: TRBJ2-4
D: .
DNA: TGTGCCAGCAGCTTATCATATCCCTCGCCGACAGAAAACATTCAGTACTTC
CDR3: CASSLSYPSPTENIQYF

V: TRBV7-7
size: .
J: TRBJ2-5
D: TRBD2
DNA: TGTGCTAGCCCGTCCAGCGGGGACTTC
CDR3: CASPSSGDF

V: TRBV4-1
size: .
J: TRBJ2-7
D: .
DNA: TGCGCCAGCAGCCGAGGAGCCAGTTCCTACGAGCAGTACTTC
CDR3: CASSRGASSYEQYF

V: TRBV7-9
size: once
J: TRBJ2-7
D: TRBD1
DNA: TGTGCCAGCAGCTCCATCCGGGACAGGGGTTCGAGGAGCTCCTACGAGCAGTACTTC
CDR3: CASSSIRDRGSRSSYEQYF

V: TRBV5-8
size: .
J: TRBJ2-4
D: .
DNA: TGTGCCAGCAGCTTGGACGTGGGGGCCGGCATTCAGTACTTC
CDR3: CASSLDVGAGIQYF

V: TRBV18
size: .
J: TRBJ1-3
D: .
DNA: TGTGCCAGCTCACCGAATCGACAGGAAGACTCAACTGGAAACACCATATATTTT
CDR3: CASSPNRQEDSTGNTIYF

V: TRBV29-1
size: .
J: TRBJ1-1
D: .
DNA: TGCAGCGTTTCCGGGGGCACTGAAGCTTTCTTT
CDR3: CSVSGGTEAFF

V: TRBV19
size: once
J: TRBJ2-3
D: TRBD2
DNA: TGTGCCAGTAGTAAGGGACTAGCGGGGGACACAGATACGCAGTATTTT
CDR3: CASSKGLAGDTDTQYF

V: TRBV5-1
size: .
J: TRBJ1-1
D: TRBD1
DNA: TGCGCCAGCAGCTTACAGGGGGGCACTGAAGCTTTCTTT
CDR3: CASSLQGGTEAFF

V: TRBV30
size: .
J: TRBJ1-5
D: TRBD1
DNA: TGTGCCTGGAGCAGGGGGGTTGATCAGCCCCAGCATTTT
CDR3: CAWSRGVDQPQHF

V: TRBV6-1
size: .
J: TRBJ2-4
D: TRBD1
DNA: TGTGCCAGCAGTGAATACTTCGGGACAGGTGGGGACATTCAGTACTTC
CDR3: CASSEYFGTGGDIQYF

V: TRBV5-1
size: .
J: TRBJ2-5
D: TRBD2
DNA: TGCGCCAGCAGCGCCTGGACTAGCGGGGAACAAGAGACCCAGTACTTC
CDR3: CASSAWTSGEQETQYF

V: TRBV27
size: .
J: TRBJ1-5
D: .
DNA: TGTGCCAGCAGCCCTAGGCCGGATCAGCCCCAGCATTTT
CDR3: CASSPRPDQPQHF

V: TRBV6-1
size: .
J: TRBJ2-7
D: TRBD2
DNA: TGTGCCAGCAATCAGCGGGGGGCTTCAAACTACGAGCAGTACTTC
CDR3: CASNQRGASNYEQYF

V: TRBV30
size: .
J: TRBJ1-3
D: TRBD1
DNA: TGTGCTTTTTCAAGGGGGCTCTCTGGAAACACCATATATTTT
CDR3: CAFSRGLSGNTIYF

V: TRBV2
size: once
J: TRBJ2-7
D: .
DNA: TGTGCCAGCAGTTACACAGGTTACGAGCAGTACTTC
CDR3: CASSYTGYEQYF

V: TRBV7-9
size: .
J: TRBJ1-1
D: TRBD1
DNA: TGTGCCAGCAGCTTAGGGACAGGGGGCTTAAGTGAAGCTTTCTTT
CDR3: CASSLGTGGLSEAFF

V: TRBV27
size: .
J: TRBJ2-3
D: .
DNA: TGTGCCAGCAGTTTATGGGAGAGGGCAGATACGCAGTATTTT
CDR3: CASSLWERADTQYF